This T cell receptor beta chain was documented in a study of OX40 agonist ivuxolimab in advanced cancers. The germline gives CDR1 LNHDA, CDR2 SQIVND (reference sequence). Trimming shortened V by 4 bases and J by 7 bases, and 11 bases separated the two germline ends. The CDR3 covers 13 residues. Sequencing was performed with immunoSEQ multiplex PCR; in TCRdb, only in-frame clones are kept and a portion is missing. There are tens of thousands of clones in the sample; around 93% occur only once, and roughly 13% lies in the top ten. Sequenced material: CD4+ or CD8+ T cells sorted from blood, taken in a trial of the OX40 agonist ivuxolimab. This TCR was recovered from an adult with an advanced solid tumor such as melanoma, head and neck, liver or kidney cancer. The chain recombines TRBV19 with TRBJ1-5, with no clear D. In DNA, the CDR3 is TGTGCCAGTAGTACCCTTGGGTCCCAGCCCCAGCATTTT. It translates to CASSTLGSQPQHF.